These T cell receptor beta chains were read from a single sample in a study of PD-1 blockade in classical Hodgkin lymphoma. Method: immunoSEQ multiplex PCR; TCRdb's copy keeps in-frame clones and lacks some. The table records 9,000 to 10,000 clones, 80% to 95% of them present only once. Sequencing used peripheral blood mononuclear cells (PBMCs), obtained at baseline. The receptors derive from a human donor with classical Hodgkin lymphoma. Each CDR3 is given with its conserved first and last residue. The D gene is left open where the match is weak. The size entry is marked missing in some rows and otherwise reads once, few, many or a size class.

j_call d_call clone_size v_call cdr3_aa cdr3_nt
TRBJ1-4 TRBD1 . TRBV19 CASSIWDRREKLFF TGTGCCAGTAGTATTTGGGACAGACGGGAAAAACTGTTTTTT
TRBJ2-2 . . TRBV9 CASSLRSGGELFF TGTGCCAGCAGCCTTAGGTCTGGCGGGGAGCTGTTTTTT
TRBJ1-3 . few TRBV5-1 CASSTQSSSDTIYF TGCGCCAGCAGCACACAGTCCTCATCAGACACCATATATTTT
TRBJ2-5 . . TRBV30 CAWSVTWQQETQYF TGTGCCTGGAGTGTAACCTGGCAGCAAGAGACCCAGTACTTC
TRBJ1-4 TRBD1 . TRBV11-2 CASSPIRDSPEKLFF TGTGCCAGCAGCCCAATCCGGGACAGTCCTGAAAAACTGTTTTTT
TRBJ2-5 TRBD2 . TRBV13 CASSLRGREETQYF TGTGCCAGCAGCTTAAGAGGGAGGGAAGAGACCCAGTACTTC
TRBJ2-2 TRBD1 . TRBV6-5 CASSYFGTGVTGELFF TGTGCCAGCAGTTACTTTGGGACAGGGGTCACCGGGGAGCTGTTTTTT
TRBJ2-7 TRBD1 . TRBV7-6 CASSPGQGLSYEQYF TGTGCCAGCAGCCCCGGACAGGGCCTCTCCTACGAGCAGTACTTC
TRBJ2-5 . . TRBV2 CASADGKNLAQYF TGTGCCAGCGCTGACGGGAAGAATTTGGCCCAGTACTTC
TRBJ2-3 TRBD1 . TRBV5-4 CASSLGTGLNTQYF TGTGCCAGCAGCTTAGGGACAGGGCTGAATACGCAGTATTTT
TRBJ2-7 . . TRBV21-1 CASSRQSDSYEQYF TGTGCCAGCAGCAGACAGAGTGACTCCTACGAGCAGTACTTC
TRBJ1-2 . . TRBV4-1 CASSQDKAGTNYGYTF TGCGCCAGCAGCCAAGATAAGGCGGGAACTAACTATGGCTACACCTTC
TRBJ2-1 . . TRBV27 CASSLLGFSGPTYNEQFF TGTGCCAGCAGTTTATTAGGGTTCTCGGGACCAACCTACAATGAGCAGTTCTTC
TRBJ1-6 TRBD1 . TRBV5-4 CASSYQQGNRSPLHF TGTGCCAGCAGCTACCAACAGGGGAATAGGTCACCCCTCCACTTT
TRBJ2-3 . once TRBV11-2 CASSESDTQYF TGTGCCAGCAGCGAATCAGATACGCAGTATTTT
TRBJ2-3 . . TRBV7-8 CASSLVGGAYTPDTQYF TGTGCCAGCAGCTTAGTTGGGGGGGCTTATACTCCAGATACGCAGTATTTT
TRBJ1-1 . . TRBV5-1 CASSLEGLNTEAFF TGCGCCAGCAGCTTGGAGGGCCTTAACACTGAAGCTTTCTTT
TRBJ1-5 . . TRBV9 CASSGTPQYQPQHF TGTGCCAGCAGCGGGACACCCCAATACCAGCCCCAGCATTTT
TRBJ2-7 . . TRBV6-1 CASSAPDGATYEQYF TGTGCCAGCAGTGCCCCTGACGGGGCGACGTACGAGCAGTACTTC
TRBJ2-5 . . TRBV5-6 CASSLVGRQETQYF TGTGCCAGCAGCTTGGTGGGCAGACAAGAGACCCAGTACTTC
TRBJ2-6 . once TRBV7-8 CASSHPLLGSGANVLTF TGTGCCAGCAGCCATCCACTACTGGGCTCTGGGGCCAACGTCCTGACTTTC
TRBJ2-5 . once TRBV18 CASSRFGDALETQYF TGTGCCAGCTCACGCTTTGGGGACGCCCTAGAGACCCAGTACTTC
TRBJ2-1 TRBD2 . TRBV5-4 CASSLGGGYNEQFF TGTGCCAGCAGCTTAGGCGGGGGCTACAATGAGCAGTTCTTC
TRBJ1-5 . . TRBV6-5 CASSDTGPHQPQHF TGTGCCAGCAGTGACACAGGACCCCATCAGCCCCAGCATTTT
TRBJ1-4 . . TRBV28 CASVQAPNEKLFF TGTGCCAGCGTACAGGCTCCTAATGAAAAACTGTTTTTT
TRBJ2-7 TRBD1 . TRBV6-1 CASSERDRGLSRYEQYF TGTGCCAGCAGTGAAAGGGACAGGGGGTTATCTAGGTACGAGCAGTACTTC
TRBJ1-5 . . TRBV6-5 CASSYRLRQPQHF TGTGCCAGCAGTTACCGATTGCGTCAGCCCCAGCATTTT
TRBJ1-4 . . TRBV7-9 CASSLPGLGGEKLFF TGTGCCAGCAGCTTACCGGGCCTGGGTGGGGAAAAACTGTTTTTT
TRBJ2-1 . . TRBV27 CASTPRPDYNEQFF TGTGCCAGCACTCCCCGGCCGGATTACAATGAGCAGTTCTTC
TRBJ2-7 . . TRBV25-1 CASDRQYSYEQYF TGTGCCAGCGACAGGCAATACTCCTACGAGCAGTACTTC
TRBJ1-5 TRBD1 . TRBV29-1 CSALGEGTGESDWRNQPQHF TGCAGCGCTTTAGGTGAGGGGACAGGGGAGAGTGATTGGCGCAATCAGCCCCAGCATTTT
TRBJ2-5 TRBD1 . TRBV11-2 CASSTGQVKETQYF TGCGCCAGCAGCACAGGACAGGTTAAAGAGACCCAGTACTTC
TRBJ1-2 . once TRBV29-1 CSVEDVYTNYGYTF TGCAGCGTTGAAGATGTCTACACTAACTATGGCTACACCTTC
TRBJ1-1 TRBD1 . TRBV6-5 CATRQGQAFF TGTGCCACCCGACAGGGACAAGCTTTCTTT
TRBJ2-1 . . TRBV7-6 CASSLPDGYNEQFF TGTGCCAGCAGCTTACCCGACGGCTACAATGAGCAGTTCTTC
TRBJ2-1 TRBD2 once TRBV2 CASRKTSGNYNEQFF TGTGCCAGCAGAAAGACTAGCGGGAATTACAATGAGCAGTTCTTC
TRBJ2-2 . . TRBV19 CASNWLLNTGELFF TGTGCCAGTAATTGGCTTCTGAACACCGGGGAGCTGTTTTTT
TRBJ2-3 TRBD1 . TRBV6-5 CASSYRDREDTQYF TGTGCCAGCAGTTACCGGGACAGGGAAGATACGCAGTATTTT
TRBJ1-2 . . TRBV6-5 CASSQTLNYGYTF TGTGCCAGCAGCCAGACCCTTAACTATGGCTACACCTTC
TRBJ2-7 TRBD2 once TRBV6-1 CASRLAGGNYEQYF TGTGCCAGCAGGCTAGCGGGAGGGAACTACGAGCAGTACTTC